The 13 T cell receptor beta chains presented below share a single source sample, sequenced in a study of T cell changes during pregnancy in multiple sclerosis. TCRdb's copy holds only in-frame clones and misses some; the assay was immunoSEQ multiplex PCR. The profile shows more than 20,000 clones, 80% to 95% of them singletons. This specimen was CD4+ T cells from peripheral blood mononuclear cells, taken after pregnancy. Source of these receptors: a female donor in good health, enrolled as a control in a pregnancy study.

The CDR3 loop is CASEGDSGSADTQYF. The CDR3 region has the DNA TGTGCCAGCGAAGGGGATAGCGGGAGCGCAGATACGCAGTATTTT. This sequence joins TRBV5-5 and TRBJ2-3; 9 bases are a match to TRBD2. Looked up from germline, CDR1 is SGHKS and CDR2 is YYEKEE (reference sequence). The CDR3 consists of 15 residues. V shed 7 bases and J 4 bases; nucleotides not matched to a gene: 10.

The chain recombines TRBV7-8 with TRBJ2-1; D is perhaps TRBD2 (5 bases). The CDR3 sequence is 15 residues long. Germline V lookup: CDR1 SGHVS, CDR2 FQNEAQ. The germline V and J ends were trimmed by 1 base and 4 bases, with 11 bases remaining between them. This chain's CDR3 is CASSLVGSTYNEQFF. Written as DNA, the CDR3 is TGTGCCAGCAGCTTAGTGGGGAGTACGTACAATGAGCAGTTCTTC.

CDR3: CASSPAGDGYNEQFF. In DNA, the CDR3 is TGTGCCAGCTCACCAGCCGGGGATGGCTACAATGAGCAGTTCTTC. The rearrangement links TRBV18 to TRBJ2-1; a possible D gene is TRBD2 (5 bases). The V gene lost 2 bases and the J gene lost 3 bases, with 11 bases spanning the gap. The CDR3 runs 15 residues. Germline loops: CDR1 KGHSH, CDR2 LQKENI.

The chain is built from TRBV4-3 and TRBJ2-7; TRBD2 matches at 7 bases. CDR1 is LGHNA and CDR2 is YSLEER in the germline V gene. The CDR3 length is 15 residues. After removal of 1 base from V and 4 bases from J, the junction contained 7 bases not matched to a gene. The DNA of the CDR3 is TGCGCCAGCAGCCAAGTTGAACTAGCGTATTACGAGCAGTACTTC. It encodes CASSQVELAYYEQYF.

The CDR3 nucleotides read TGTGCCAGCAGCACTAGCGGGAGAAGGGCCTACAATGAGCAGTTCTTC. Its protein product is CASSTSGRRAYNEQFF. The gene calls are TRBV7-9 and TRBJ2-1, with 11 bases identical to TRBD2. This CDR3 spans 16 amino acids. The V gene end was trimmed by 5 bases and the J gene end by 2 bases; junction bases not matched to a gene: 5. Germline V lookup: CDR1 SEHNR, CDR2 FQNEAQ (reference sequence). Full variable domain (rest looked up from reference TRBV7-9 and TRBJ2-1): DTGVSQNPRHKITKRGQNVTFRCDPISEHNRLYWYRQTLGQGPEFLTYFQNEAQLEKSRLLSDRFSAERPKGSFSTLEIQRTEQGDSAMYLCASSTSGRRAYNEQFFGPGTRLTVL.

This chain uses TRBV7-2 with TRBJ2-2; D gene uncertain. The V gene lost 5 bases and the J gene lost 4 bases, with 8 bases spanning the gap. The CDR3 spans 13 residues. Germline V gene lookup returns CDR1 SGHTA and CDR2 FQGNSA. The CDR3 region has the DNA TGTGCCAGCAGCCGAGGCGTCACCGGGGAGCTGTTTTTT. Protein: CASSRGVTGELFF.

This clone was detected only once. The chain carries TRBV11-2 and TRBJ2-1, with 12 bases lining up with TRBD2. V trimming: 1 base; J trimming: 10 bases; junction bases outside the gene matches: 8. The CDR3 is made up of 16 amino acids. The germline CDR1 and CDR2 sequences are SGHAT and FQNNGV. In DNA form, the CDR3 reads TGTGCCAGCAGCTTAGCTTCGGGACTAGCGGGCACCGAGCAGTTCTTC. This gives the protein CASSLASGLAGTEQFF.

The chain combines TRBV7-3 with TRBJ2-6, with D unresolved. Germline CDR1 reads SGHTA; CDR2 reads FQGTGA. The CDR3 consists of 14 residues. The V end lost 5 bases, the J end lost 0 bases, and 5 bases lay between the germline ends. The DNA for the CDR3 is TGTGCCAGCAGCCCATCCTCTGGGGCCAACGTCCTGACTTTC. This gives the protein CASSPSSGANVLTF.

This chain joins TRBV30 and TRBJ1-3; maybe TRBD1 (5 bases). CDR1 is GTSNPN and CDR2 is SVGIG in the germline V gene (reference sequence). The CDR3 totals 15 residues. V was cut by 0 bases and J by 4 bases, with 13 bases left in between. The CDR3 bases are TGTGCCTGGAGTGTACGGGGGGGTATGGGAAACACCATATATTTT. Amino acid sequence: CAWSVRGGMGNTIYF. Complete variable domain (other parts from reference TRBV30 and TRBJ1-3): SQTIHQWPATLVQPVGSPLSLECTVEGTSNPNLYWYRQAAGRGLQLLFYSVGIGQISSEVPQNLSASRPQDRQFILSSKKLLLSDSGFYLCAWSVRGGMGNTIYFGEGSWLTVV.

This clone was detected only once. The chain employs TRBV5-1 and TRBJ2-7; D possibly corresponds to TRBD1 (5 bases). Between the trimmed V and J ends, which lost 0 bases and 4 bases, there was a span of 17 bases. The CDR3 runs to 16 residues. CDR1 and CDR2 (germline): SGHRS, YFSETQ. The CDR3 loop reads CASSLVRGRVTYEQYF. The DNA for the CDR3 is TGCGCCAGCAGCTTGGTTCGTGGCAGGGTGACATACGAGCAGTACTTC.

The chain couples TRBV7-9 to TRBJ2-1; 7 positions match TRBD2. The J segment lost 10 bases and the V segment lost 2 bases, leaving 8 bases of the junction unmatched. This CDR3 spans 14 amino acids. CDR1 is SEHNR, CDR2 FQNEAQ, per germline (reference sequence). This CDR3 reads CASSLPQAGVEQFF. The CDR3 bases are TGTGCCAGCAGCTTACCCCAGGCGGGAGTCGAGCAGTTCTTC.

V and J are TRBV4-3 and TRBJ2-2; 7 nucleotides line up with TRBD1. The CDR3 has 16 residues. The V segment lost 0 bases and the J segment 1 base; nucleotides outside the gene matches: 2. Germline values: CDR1 LGHNA, CDR2 YSLEER. CDR3 sequence (DNA): TGCGCCAGCAGCCAAGAACGGACAGGGAACACCGGGGAGCTGTTTTTT. Its translation: CASSQERTGNTGELFF.

This chain uses TRBV19 with TRBJ2-2, with D unclear. Trimming removed 1 base from V and 5 bases from J, with 8 bases in between. Germline V lookup: CDR1 LNHDA, CDR2 SQIVND (reference sequence). The CDR3 totals 14 residues. The CDR3 here is CASSIAGRTGELFF. The CDR3 region has the DNA TGTGCCAGTAGTATAGCGGGTAGGACCGGGGAGCTGTTTTTT.